This T cell receptor (beta chain) was identified in a study of blood T cell repertoires in COVID-19. Study-wide context: PBMCs, B-cell-depleted T cells, or T cells provided the cDNA or gDNA that made up the material.

Authors' data handling: Estimates of nucleated cell counts were drawn from the amplification of reference gene primers. The protocol was immunoSEQ multiplex PCR, while the TCRdb copy is restricted to in-frame clones and leaves out a portion. The DNA was the basis for D and trimming; V, J and clone size are from that table. Of more than 10,000 clones listed, 88% are singletons. V was shortened by 5 bases and J by 0 bases, with 10 bases between the two germline ends. Germline CDR1 SEHNR, CDR2 FQNEAQ (reference sequence). CDR3 length: 14 amino acids. J is TRBJ1-1 and V is TRBV7-9; a possible D gene is TRBD1 (5 bases). The sample consisted of peripheral blood. The clonotype comes from a human donor in a cohort sampled during active COVID-19. The CDR3 region has the DNA TGTGCCAGCAGCGTAGACAGCATGAACACTGAAGCTTTCTTT. Translation: CASSVDSMNTEAFF.